This TCR beta chain was profiled in a study of regulatory T cells in long-lasting Graves disease. Described time point: persistent/refractory GD, antithyroid drugs over 5 years with positive TRAb. The TCR library was made from RNA that had been extracted from PBMCs in TRIzol. Peripheral blood, around 10 milliliters of it, was drawn into EDTA tubes. CDR3 length: 15 residues. The germline V gene encodes CDR1 SGHTA and CDR2 FQGNSA. The V segment lost 1 base and the J segment 7 bases; nucleotides outside the gene matches: 9. Both iRepertoire HTBI primers and Arm-PCR of CDR3 regions were used to build the TCR beta libraries. TCRdb reprocessed the multiplex PCR reads with MiXCR, giving one entry per CDR3 protein. The data contain a few hundred thousand distinct CDR3 sequences, about a quarter of them seen just once; the ten biggest clones take up roughly 26%.

Here the sequenced sample was peripheral blood mononuclear cells (PBMCs), taken when the disease was refractory, from a patient treated with antithyroid drugs. The rearrangement uses TRBV7-2 and TRBJ2-7, with 8 bases aligning to TRBD2. The clonotype originates from a female donor with Graves disease. The DNA for the CDR3 is TGTGCCAGCAGCTTAGGTGGGACTAGTTCTTTAGAGCAGTACTTC. Protein sequence: CASSLGGTSSLEQYF.